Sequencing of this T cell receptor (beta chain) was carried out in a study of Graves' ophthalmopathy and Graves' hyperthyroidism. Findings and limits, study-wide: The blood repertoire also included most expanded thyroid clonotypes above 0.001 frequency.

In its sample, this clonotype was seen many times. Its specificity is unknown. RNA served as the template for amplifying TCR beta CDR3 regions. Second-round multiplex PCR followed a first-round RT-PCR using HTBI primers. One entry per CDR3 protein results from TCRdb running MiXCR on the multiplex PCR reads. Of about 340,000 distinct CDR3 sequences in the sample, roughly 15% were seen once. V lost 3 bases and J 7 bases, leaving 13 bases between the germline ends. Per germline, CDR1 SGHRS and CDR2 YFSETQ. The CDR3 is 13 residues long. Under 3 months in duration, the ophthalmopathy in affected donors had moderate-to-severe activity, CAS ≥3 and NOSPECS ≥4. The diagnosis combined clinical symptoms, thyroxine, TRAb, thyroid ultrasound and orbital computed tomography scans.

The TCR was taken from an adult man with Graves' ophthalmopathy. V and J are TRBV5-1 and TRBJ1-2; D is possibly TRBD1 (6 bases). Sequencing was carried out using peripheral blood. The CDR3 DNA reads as TGCGCCAGCAGCTCAAGGGGGTCAGGTGGCTACACCTTC. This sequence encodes CASSSRGSGGYTF. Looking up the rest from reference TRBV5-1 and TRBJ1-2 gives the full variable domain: KAGVTQTPRYLIKTRGQQVTLSCSPISGHRSVSWYQQTPGQGLQFLFEYFSETQRNKGNFPGRFSGRQFSNSRSEMNVSTLELGDSALYLCASSSRGSGGYTFGSGTRLTVV.